This TCR beta chain comes out of a study of cytomegalovirus exposure and HLA in healthy donors. Whole-study context: For the approximately 400 genotyped donors, roughly 81% fell within the Caucasian-associated ancestry cluster. Broader study findings: Productive status was seen about 90% or about 30% of the time for most TCR beta V segments in an earlier analysis. A later look showed TCR association rates differing by HLA locus, highest for DRB1 and lowest for HLA-C.

The V gene's germline CDR1 is MGHRA and CDR2 YSYEKL. This CDR3 contains 16 residues. Trimming at V came to 3 bases and at J to 4 bases, leaving 6 bases not matched to a gene. The PCR had 60 Vbeta and 13 Jbeta primers. Sequencing used immunoSEQ multiplex PCR; TCRdb keeps in-frame clones, though not all of them. Among tens of thousands of clones listed, 78% were seen once. A remark on this clone: Antigen unknown.

V usage is TRBV4-1 and J usage is TRBJ2-2; 9 bases are a match to TRBD1. Material for sequencing was PBMCs. The TCR was taken from a male donor in good health and CMV-seropositive. This CDR3 is CASSHGDRESTGELFF. The CDR3 region has the DNA TGCGCCAGCAGCCATGGGGACAGGGAGAGCACCGGGGAGCTGTTTTTT.